This T cell receptor beta chain is drawn from a study of a mutant IDH1 vaccine in newly diagnosed glioma (dated by TCRdb to the early 2020s). Context from the whole study: Of the 32 patients who were treated, about 60% were male and about 40% were female, and the mean age was around 40 years. Longitudinal TCRB deep sequencing was performed for about two dozen treated patients wherever samples were available for exploratory analyses. Peripheral blood samples were drawn at six visits, namely V03 (baseline), V05, V07, V10, V12 and V13. Prior to enrollment, patients had been given standard therapy consisting of radiotherapy alone, temozolomide alone, or radiochemotherapy with temozolomide, with the combination given to most patients. General conclusions and limits of the study: Vaccine-induced immune responses across multiple MHC alleles were detected in roughly 94% of patients. The authors noted that analyses of patient blood samples could not be reproduced because of sample limitations. Selection of PBMC samples for TCRB deep sequencing was based on availability. Changes in the top peripheral T cell clonotypes picked up by TCRB sequencing did not appear to be linked to pseudoprogression.

Measured from the cysteine to the phenylalanine, the CDR3 is 15 residues long. The only DNA kept is the CDR3, 45 bases in frame from the first base. Trimming accounts for 6 bases at V and 8 bases at J, while the number of junction bases matched to no gene is 11. From the germline V gene, CDR1 is MNHEY and CDR2 is SVGAGI. The time point label here, explained by the study, means: baseline, week 1 (first vaccination visit). Read against the paper, the sample's treatment or condition label means: pre-vaccination baseline after standard-of-care therapy. Donors had newly diagnosed WHO grade 3 or 4 IDH1-mutant astrocytomas with loss of nuclear ATRX. The samples were drawn from NOA16, a multicentre, single-arm, open-label phase I trial in Germany that tested a mutant IDH1 peptide vaccine in humans for the first time. For immunogenicity testing, the blood drawn at visit V03 was used as the baseline sample. Genomic DNA for TCRB sequencing was isolated from EDTA blood with the DNeasy Blood and Tissue Kit.

The library relied on the immunoSEQ multiplex PCR assay. Following the manufacturer's protocol, the hsTCRB Kit was used to amplify rearranged TCR beta chain sequences. Sequencing of TCRB libraries was carried out on an Illumina MiSeq. Per the authors' processing: The kit vendor's proprietary platform handled demultiplexing, trimming and gene mapping. TCRdb provides this immuneACCESS table in a form limited to in-frame rearrangements. Some clones are lacking; in checked studies, under half of them reflect an unresolved V gene, and why the rest are absent is not known. Clone size and the V and J calls come from that table; the DNA yielded D and trimming. The sample table records tens of thousands of clones; about 80% of these occur just once. Clones ranked in the top ten supply 5% to 5.5% of the sample. As for this clone: The antigen it recognizes is unknown. No base qualities exist here, and no much larger clone lies one base off it.

The receptor was isolated from a man aged 40-49 years with glioma. Some clones in this sample may be carry-over from other donors' samples. Material: PBMCs, obtained from a glioma patient treated with radiotherapy, temozolomide or both. The chain is assembled from TRBV6-5 and TRBJ1-4; 8 central bases correspond to TRBD1. The nucleotide sequence reads TGTGCCAGCAGCCCGAACCGACAGGGGAGGGAAAAACTGTTTTTT. It specifies CASSPNRQGREKLFF.